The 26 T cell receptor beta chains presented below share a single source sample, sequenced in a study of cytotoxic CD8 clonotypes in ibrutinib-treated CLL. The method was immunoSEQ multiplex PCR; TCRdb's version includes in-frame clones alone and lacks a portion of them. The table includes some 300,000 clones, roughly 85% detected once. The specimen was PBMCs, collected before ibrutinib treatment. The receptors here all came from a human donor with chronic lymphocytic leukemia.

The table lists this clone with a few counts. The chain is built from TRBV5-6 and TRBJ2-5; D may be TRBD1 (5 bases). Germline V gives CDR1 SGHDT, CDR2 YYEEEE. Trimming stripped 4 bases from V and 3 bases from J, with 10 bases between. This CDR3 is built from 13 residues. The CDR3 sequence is CASSRQSKETQYF. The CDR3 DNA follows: TGTGCCAGCAGCCGACAGAGTAAAGAGACCCAGTACTTC.

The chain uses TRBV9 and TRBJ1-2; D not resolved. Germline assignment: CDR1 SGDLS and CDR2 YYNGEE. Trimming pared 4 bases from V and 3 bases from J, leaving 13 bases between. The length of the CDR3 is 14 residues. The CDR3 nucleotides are TGTGCCAGCAGCCCTCAAGATCCGGACTATGGCTACACCTTC. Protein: CASSPQDPDYGYTF.

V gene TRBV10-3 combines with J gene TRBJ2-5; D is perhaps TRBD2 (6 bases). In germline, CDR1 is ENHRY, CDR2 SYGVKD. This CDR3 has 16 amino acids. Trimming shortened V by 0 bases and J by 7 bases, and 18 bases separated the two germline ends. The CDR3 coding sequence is TGTGCCATCAGTGAGTCGACTCGGACTACCATGAGGACCCAGTACTTC. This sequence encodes CAISESTRTTMRTQYF.

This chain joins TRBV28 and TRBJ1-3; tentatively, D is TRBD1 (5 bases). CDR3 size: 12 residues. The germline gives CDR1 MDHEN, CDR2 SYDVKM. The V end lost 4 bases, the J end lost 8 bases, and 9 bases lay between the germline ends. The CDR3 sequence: CASSSQGHTIYF. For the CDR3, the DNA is TGTGCCAGCAGTTCCCAGGGACACACCATATATTTT.

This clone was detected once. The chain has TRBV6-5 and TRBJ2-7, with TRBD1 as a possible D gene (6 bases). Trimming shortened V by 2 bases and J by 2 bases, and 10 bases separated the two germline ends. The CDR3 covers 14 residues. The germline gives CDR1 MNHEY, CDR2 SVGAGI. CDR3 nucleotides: TGTGCCAGCAGTTACCGACAGGTCGCCTACGAGCAGTACTTC. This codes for CASSYRQVAYEQYF.

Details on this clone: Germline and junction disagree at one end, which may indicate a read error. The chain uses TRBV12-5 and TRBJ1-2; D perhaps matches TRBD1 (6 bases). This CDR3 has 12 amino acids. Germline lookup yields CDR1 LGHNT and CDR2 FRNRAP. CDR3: CASGLVAGGFTF. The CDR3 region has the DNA TGTGCTAGTGGTTTGGTAGCCGGGGGCTTCACCTTC.

The CDR3 DNA sequence: TGTGCCAGCAGCCCGATACCTGATTCTGGAAAACTGTTTTTT. It specifies CASSPIPDSGKLFF. J is TRBJ1-4 and V is TRBV9; D is unresolved. Germline CDR1 and CDR2: SGDLS and YYNGEE. V lost 4 bases and J 10 bases, leaving 17 bases between the germline ends. The CDR3 runs 14 residues.

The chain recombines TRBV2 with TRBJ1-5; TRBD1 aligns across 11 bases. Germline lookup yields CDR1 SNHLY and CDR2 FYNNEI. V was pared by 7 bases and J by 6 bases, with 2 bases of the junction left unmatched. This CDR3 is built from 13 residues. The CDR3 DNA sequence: TGTGCCAGCACTGGGACAGGGGGTCAGCCCCAGCATTTT. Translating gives CASTGTGGQPQHF.

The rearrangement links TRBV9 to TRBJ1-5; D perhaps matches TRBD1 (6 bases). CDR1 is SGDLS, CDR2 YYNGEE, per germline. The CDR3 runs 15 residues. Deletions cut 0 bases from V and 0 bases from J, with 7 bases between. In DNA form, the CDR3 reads TGTGCCAGCAGCGTAGAGGGACATAGCAATCAGCCCCAGCATTTT. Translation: CASSVEGHSNQPQHF.

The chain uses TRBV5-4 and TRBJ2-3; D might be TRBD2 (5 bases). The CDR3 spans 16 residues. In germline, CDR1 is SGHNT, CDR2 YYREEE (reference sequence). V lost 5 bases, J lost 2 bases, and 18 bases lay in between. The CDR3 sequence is CASSDKEGDFTDTQYF. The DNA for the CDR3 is TGTGCCAGCAGTGATAAAGAGGGAGACTTCACAGATACGCAGTATTTT.

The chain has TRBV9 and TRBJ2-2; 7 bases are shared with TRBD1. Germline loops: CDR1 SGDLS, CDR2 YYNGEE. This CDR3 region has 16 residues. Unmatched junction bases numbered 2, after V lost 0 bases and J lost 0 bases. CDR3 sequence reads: CASSVEGQPNTGELFF. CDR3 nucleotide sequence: TGTGCCAGCAGCGTAGAGGGACAGCCGAACACCGGGGAGCTGTTTTTT.

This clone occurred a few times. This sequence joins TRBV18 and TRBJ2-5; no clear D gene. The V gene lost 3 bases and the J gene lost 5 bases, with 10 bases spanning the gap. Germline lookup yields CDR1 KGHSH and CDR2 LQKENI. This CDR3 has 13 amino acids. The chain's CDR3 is CASSPRVGETQYF. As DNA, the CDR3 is TGTGCCAGCTCACCTAGGGTCGGGGAGACCCAGTACTTC.

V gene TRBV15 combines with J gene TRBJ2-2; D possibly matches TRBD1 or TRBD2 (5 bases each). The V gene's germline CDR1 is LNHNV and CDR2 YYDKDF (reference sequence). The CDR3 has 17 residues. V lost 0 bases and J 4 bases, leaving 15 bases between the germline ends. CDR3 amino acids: CATSRDRSGAGTGELFF. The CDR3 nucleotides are TGTGCCACCAGCAGAGATCGAAGTGGGGCGGGCACCGGGGAGCTGTTTTTT. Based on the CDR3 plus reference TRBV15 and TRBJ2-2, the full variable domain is DAMVIQNPRYQVTQFGKPVTLSCSQTLNHNVMYWYQQKSSQAPKLLFHYYDKDFNNEADTPDNFQSRRPNTSFCFLDIRSPGLGDTAMYLCATSRDRSGAGTGELFFGEGSRLTVL.

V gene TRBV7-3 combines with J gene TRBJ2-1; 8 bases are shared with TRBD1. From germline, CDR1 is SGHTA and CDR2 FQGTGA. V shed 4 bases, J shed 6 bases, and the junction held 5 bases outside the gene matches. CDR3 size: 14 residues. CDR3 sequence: CASSSQGAGNEQFF. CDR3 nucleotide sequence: TGTGCCAGCAGCTCGCAGGGGGCTGGCAATGAGCAGTTCTTC.

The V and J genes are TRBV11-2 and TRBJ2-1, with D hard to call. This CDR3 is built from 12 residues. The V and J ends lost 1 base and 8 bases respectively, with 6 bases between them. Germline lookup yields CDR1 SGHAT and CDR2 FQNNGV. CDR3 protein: CASSLAADEQFF. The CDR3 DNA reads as TGTGCCAGCAGCTTAGCGGCAGATGAGCAGTTCTTC.

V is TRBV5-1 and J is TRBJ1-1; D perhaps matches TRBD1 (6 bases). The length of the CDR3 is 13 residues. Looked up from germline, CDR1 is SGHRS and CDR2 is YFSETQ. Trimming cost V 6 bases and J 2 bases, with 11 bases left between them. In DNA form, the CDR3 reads TGCGCCAGCACCGGGGGCGAAAACACTGAAGCTTTCTTT. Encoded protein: CASTGGENTEAFF.

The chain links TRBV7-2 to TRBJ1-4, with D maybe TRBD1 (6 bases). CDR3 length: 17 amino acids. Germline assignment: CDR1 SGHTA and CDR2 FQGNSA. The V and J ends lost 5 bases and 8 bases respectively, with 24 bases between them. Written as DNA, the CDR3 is TGTGCCAGCAGCCCCACCACGGGGAGGGGGGCGAGCGAAAAACTGTTTTTT. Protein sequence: CASSPTTGRGASEKLFF.

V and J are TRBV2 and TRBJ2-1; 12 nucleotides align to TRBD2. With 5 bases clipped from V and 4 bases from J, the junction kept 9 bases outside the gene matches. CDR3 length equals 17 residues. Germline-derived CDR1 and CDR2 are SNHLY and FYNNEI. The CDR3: CASSKYRTSGAYNEQFF. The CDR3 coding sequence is TGTGCCAGCAGTAAATATCGGACTAGCGGGGCTTACAATGAGCAGTTCTTC.

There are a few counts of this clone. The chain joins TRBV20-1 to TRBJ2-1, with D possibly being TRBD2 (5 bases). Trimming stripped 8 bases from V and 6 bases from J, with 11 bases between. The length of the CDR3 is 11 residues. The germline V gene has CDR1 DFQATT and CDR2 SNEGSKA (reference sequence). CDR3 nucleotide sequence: TGCAGTCCTTACAGCGGCAATGAGCAGTTCTTC. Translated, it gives CSPYSGNEQFF.

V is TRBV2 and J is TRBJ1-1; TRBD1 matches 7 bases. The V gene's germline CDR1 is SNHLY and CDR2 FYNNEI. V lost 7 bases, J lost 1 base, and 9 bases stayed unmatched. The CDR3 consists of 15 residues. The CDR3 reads CASKWDRAQNTEAFF. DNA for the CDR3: TGTGCCAGCAAATGGGACAGAGCTCAGAACACTGAAGCTTTCTTT.

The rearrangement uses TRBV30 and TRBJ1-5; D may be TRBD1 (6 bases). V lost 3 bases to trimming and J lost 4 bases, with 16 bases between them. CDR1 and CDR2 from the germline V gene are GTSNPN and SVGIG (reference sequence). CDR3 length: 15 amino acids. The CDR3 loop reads CAWSGQSSGNQPQHF. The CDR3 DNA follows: TGTGCCTGGAGCGGACAGAGCTCCGGGAATCAGCCCCAGCATTTT. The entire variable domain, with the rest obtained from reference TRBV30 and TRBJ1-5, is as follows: SQTIHQWPATLVQPVGSPLSLECTVEGTSNPNLYWYRQAAGRGLQLLFYSVGIGQISSEVPQNLSASRPQDRQFILSSKKLLLSDSGFYLCAWSGQSSGNQPQHFGDGTRLSIL.

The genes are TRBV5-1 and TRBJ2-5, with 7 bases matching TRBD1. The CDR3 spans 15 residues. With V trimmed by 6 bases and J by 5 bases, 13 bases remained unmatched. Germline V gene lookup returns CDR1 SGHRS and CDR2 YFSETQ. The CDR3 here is CASTGQGGVGETQYF. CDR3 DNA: TGCGCCAGCACGGGCCAAGGGGGCGTTGGGGAGACCCAGTACTTC.

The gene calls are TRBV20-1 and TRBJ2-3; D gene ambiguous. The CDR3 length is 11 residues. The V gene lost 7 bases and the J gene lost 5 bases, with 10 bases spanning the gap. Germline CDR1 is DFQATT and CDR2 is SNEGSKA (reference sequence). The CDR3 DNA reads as TGCAGTGTTGAGTCCGGAGATACGCAGTATTTT. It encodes CSVESGDTQYF.

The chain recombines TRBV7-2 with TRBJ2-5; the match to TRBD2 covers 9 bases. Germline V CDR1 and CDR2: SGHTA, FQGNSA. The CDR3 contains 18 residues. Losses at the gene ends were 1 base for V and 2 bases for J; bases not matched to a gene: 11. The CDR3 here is CASSLVGLAAFLQETQYF. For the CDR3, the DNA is TGTGCCAGCAGCTTAGTGGGACTAGCTGCATTCCTGCAAGAGACCCAGTACTTC.

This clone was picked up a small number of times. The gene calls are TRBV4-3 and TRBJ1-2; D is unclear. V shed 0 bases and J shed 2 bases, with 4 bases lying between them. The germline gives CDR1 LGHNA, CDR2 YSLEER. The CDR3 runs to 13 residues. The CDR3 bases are TGCGCCAGCAGCCAAGATCCCAACTATGGCTACACCTTC. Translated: CASSQDPNYGYTF.

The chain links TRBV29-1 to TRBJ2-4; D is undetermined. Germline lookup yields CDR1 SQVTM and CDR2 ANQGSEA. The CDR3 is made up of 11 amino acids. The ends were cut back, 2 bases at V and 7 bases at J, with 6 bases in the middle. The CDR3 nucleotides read TGCAGCGTTGAATTCTATAACATTCAGTACTTC. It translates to CSVEFYNIQYF.